A selection of T cell receptor beta chains follows, all from one sample in a study of CD8+ T cells in alopecia areata. Clones were read by immunoSEQ multiplex PCR, and TCRdb kept only the in-frame ones, dropping some. Among 25,000 to 35,000 clones listed, about two thirds were seen once. Input material: NKG2D-high CD8+ T cells sorted from blood. The receptors were sampled from a human donor with alopecia areata. Both conserved end residues are part of each CDR3. The order of the fields is D gene, clone size, J gene, V gene, CDR3 protein, CDR3 DNA. A D gene is named only where the DNA matches it firmly. The listing skips clone size in some rows; elsewhere it reads once, few, many or a size class.

>TRBD1|-|TRBJ2-2|TRBV4-3
CASSHAGQGFDGELFF
TGCGCCAGCAGCCACGCGGGACAGGGGTTCGACGGGGAGCTGTTTTTT
>-|few|TRBJ2-1|TRBV7-9
CASSLAVMGVSSYNEQFF
TGTGCCAGCAGCTTAGCCGTTATGGGGGTGAGCTCCTACAATGAGCAGTTCTTC
>-|few|TRBJ2-5|TRBV28
CASTQPGKETQYF
TGTGCCAGCACCCAGCCGGGAAAAGAGACCCAGTACTTC
>-|-|TRBJ1-5|TRBV27
CASRPLDSLGGNQPQHF
TGTGCCAGCAGACCGTTAGACAGCTTAGGTGGCAATCAGCCCCAGCATTTT
>-|medium-sized|TRBJ2-7|TRBV7-6
CASSLGAGFEQYF
TGTGCCAGCAGCTTAGGTGCAGGGTTCGAGCAGTACTTC
>TRBD2|-|TRBJ2-7|TRBV27
CASSPGGRTPESYEQYF
TGTGCCAGCAGTCCGGGGGGACGAACGCCCGAATCCTACGAGCAGTACTTC
>-|-|TRBJ2-1|TRBV19
CASTEIAGYNEQFF
TGTGCCAGTACGGAGATAGCTGGATACAATGAGCAGTTCTTC
>-|-|TRBJ2-1|TRBV29-1
CSVVHQGNNEQFF
TGCAGCGTGGTACACCAGGGGAACAATGAGCAGTTCTTC
>TRBD2|-|TRBJ2-7|TRBV7-8
CASSPLWEGFVEQYF
TGTGCCAGCAGCCCCCTGTGGGAGGGGTTCGTCGAGCAGTACTTC
>TRBD2|-|TRBJ2-7|TRBV7-2
CASSFAGGSYEQYF
TGTGCCAGCAGTTTTGCGGGAGGATCCTACGAGCAGTACTTC
>-|few|TRBJ1-2|TRBV27
CASSHSSSHGYTF
TGTGCCAGCAGTCACAGCTCATCCCATGGCTACACCTTC
>TRBD2|-|TRBJ2-7|TRBV7-3
CASSLGLGTEQYF
TGTGCCAGCAGCCTAGGACTAGGGACCGAGCAGTACTTC
>TRBD1|-|TRBJ2-7|TRBV27
CASSPWTGGYEQYF
TGTGCCAGCTCCCCGTGGACAGGGGGCTACGAGCAGTACTTC
>-|-|TRBJ1-1|TRBV4-2
CASSQVMGGTEAFF
TGTGCCAGCAGCCAAGTAATGGGGGGCACTGAAGCTTTCTTT
>TRBD1|-|TRBJ2-7|TRBV7-3
CASSESLTGVYDQYF
TGTGCCAGCAGCGAGAGCCTAACAGGGGTCTACGATCAGTACTTC
>TRBD1|few|TRBJ2-7|TRBV29-1
CSVQTGKSYEQYF
TGCAGCGTCCAGACAGGGAAGTCCTACGAGCAGTACTTC
>-|-|TRBJ2-7|TRBV28
CASSFRLGFYEQYF
TGTGCCAGCAGTTTCCGGTTAGGCTTCTACGAGCAGTACTTC
>TRBD2|-|TRBJ2-5|TRBV6-5
CASSYSAGESVETQYF
TGTGCCAGCAGTTACTCTGCGGGAGAGAGTGTAGAGACCCAGTACTTC
>-|-|TRBJ2-2|TRBV7-6
CASSPMAAGSPGELFF
TGTGCCAGCAGCCCCATGGCGGCCGGTTCTCCCGGGGAGCTGTTTTTT
>-|-|TRBJ2-5|TRBV11-2
CASSLDPAGAGETQYF
TGTGCCAGCAGCTTAGATCCCGCGGGGGCTGGGGAGACCCAGTACTTC
>TRBD2|-|TRBJ2-7|TRBV7-2
CASSFAWRGSTYEQYF
TGTGCCAGCAGCTTTGCATGGCGGGGGTCGACCTACGAGCAGTACTTC
>TRBD2|-|TRBJ2-7|TRBV7-9
CASSFGLGGITYEQYF
TGTGCCAGCAGCTTTGGATTGGGGGGGATCACCTACGAGCAGTACTTC
>TRBD1|few|TRBJ2-7|TRBV4-1
CASSQPDRGPREQYF
TGCGCCAGCAGCCAGCCGGACAGGGGGCCAAGGGAGCAGTACTTC
>-|-|TRBJ2-7|TRBV27
CASSYGKPYEQYF
TGTGCCAGCAGTTATGGCAAGCCCTACGAGCAGTACTTC
>-|-|TRBJ2-3|TRBV7-9
CASSPPVYRVDADTQYF
TGTGCCAGCAGCCCGCCCGTGTACAGGGTCGACGCAGATACGCAGTATTTT
>TRBD2|few|TRBJ2-7|TRBV14
CASSGTSVYEQYF
TGTGCCAGCAGCGGGACTAGCGTCTACGAGCAGTACTTC
>TRBD2|-|TRBJ2-7|TRBV7-2
CASSPGTSGYEQYF
TGTGCCAGCAGCCCCGGGACTAGCGGATACGAGCAGTACTTC
>TRBD1|few|TRBJ2-3|TRBV29-1
CSVGDRGDTQYF
TGCAGCGTTGGGGACAGAGGAGATACGCAGTATTTT
>-|-|TRBJ1-1|TRBV11-2
CASSEQGTEPFF
TGTGCCAGCAGCGAACAGGGTACGGAACCTTTCTTT
>-|-|TRBJ2-7|TRBV7-2
CASSLRDEYEQYF
TGTGCCAGCAGCTTACGCGACGAATACGAGCAGTACTTC
>-|-|TRBJ2-1|TRBV7-2
CASSLASTSGPEQFF
TGTGCCAGCAGCTTAGCAAGTACGTCTGGGCCTGAGCAGTTCTTC
>TRBD2|-|TRBJ2-1|TRBV6-5
CASSYPGLADNEQFF
TGTGCCAGCAGTTACCCGGGACTAGCGGACAATGAGCAGTTCTTC
>-|once|TRBJ2-1|TRBV7-6
CASSLDTRPLDEQFF
TGTGCCAGCAGCTTAGATACACGGCCTTTGGATGAGCAGTTCTTC
>-|few|TRBJ1-2|TRBV4-1
CASSQDGTGVNYGYTF
TGCGCCAGCAGCCAAGACGGAACAGGTGTCAACTATGGCTACACCTTC
>-|-|TRBJ2-3|TRBV29-1
CSVEGAATDTQYF
TGCAGCGTTGAAGGGGCAGCGACAGATACGCAGTATTTT
>-|-|TRBJ2-2|TRBV7-2
CASSPVPVTGELFF
TGTGCCAGCAGCCCCGTCCCGGTCACCGGGGAGCTGTTTTTT